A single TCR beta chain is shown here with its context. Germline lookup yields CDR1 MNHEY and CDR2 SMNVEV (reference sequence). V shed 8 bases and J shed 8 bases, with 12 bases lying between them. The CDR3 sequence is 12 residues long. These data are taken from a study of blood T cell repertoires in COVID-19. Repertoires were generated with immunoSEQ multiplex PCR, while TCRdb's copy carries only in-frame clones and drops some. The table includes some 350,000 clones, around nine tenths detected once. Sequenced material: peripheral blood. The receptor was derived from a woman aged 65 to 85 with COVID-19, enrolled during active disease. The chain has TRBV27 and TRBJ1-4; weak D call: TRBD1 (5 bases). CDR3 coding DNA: TGTGCCAGCGGACGGAGGGGAGAAAAACTGTTTTTT. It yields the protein CASGRRGEKLFF.